This T cell receptor beta chain was profiled in a study of Ad26.COV2.S vaccination and SARS-CoV-2 variants. Study conclusions and caveats: Following vaccination, spike-specific CD8+ and CD4+ T cell responses reportedly exhibited substantial breadth. Among vaccine recipients, spike-specific TCR breadth exceeded that of placebo recipients. Measurement of non-spike TCR breadth gave similar results in vaccine and placebo recipients.

Treatment defined: around 19 received Ad26.COV2.S at low or high dose, single or two shots; roughly five received placebo; per-sample allocation not given. Sampling was done on day 63 after the first vaccine or placebo injection. Vaccination used an Ad26 vector expressing Wuhan-strain SARS-CoV-2 spike. Germline V gives CDR1 SGDLS, CDR2 YYNGEE. With 0 bases removed from V and 6 bases from J, the gap between germline ends came to 8 bases. The CDR3 has 13 residues. Of note for this clone: Its antigen is still unknown.

Generated by immunoSEQ multiplex PCR, the TCRdb table keeps only in-frame clones and is missing some. Of 450,000 to 550,000 clones in the sample, nearly 90% were seen once. Sequenced material: peripheral blood, taken in a trial of Ad26.COV2.S vaccine versus placebo. This sequence originates from a person aged 18-65 years who received the Ad26.COV2.S COVID-19 vaccine or a placebo. This rearrangement joins TRBV9 to TRBJ2-3; D is unclear. CDR3 bases: TGTGCCAGCAGCGTAGCCCCCCACGATACGCAGTATTTT. Translated: CASSVAPHDTQYF.